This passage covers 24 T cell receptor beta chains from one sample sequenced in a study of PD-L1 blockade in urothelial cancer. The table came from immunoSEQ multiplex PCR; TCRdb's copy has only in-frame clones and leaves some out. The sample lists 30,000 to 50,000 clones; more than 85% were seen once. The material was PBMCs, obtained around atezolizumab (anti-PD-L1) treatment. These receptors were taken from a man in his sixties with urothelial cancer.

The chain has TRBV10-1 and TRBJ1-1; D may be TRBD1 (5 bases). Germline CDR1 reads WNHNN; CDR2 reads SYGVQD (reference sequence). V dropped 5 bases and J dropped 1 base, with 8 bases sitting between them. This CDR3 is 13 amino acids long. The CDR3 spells CASSRQPNTEAFF. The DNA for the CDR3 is TGCGCCAGCAGTAGACAGCCGAACACTGAAGCTTTCTTT.

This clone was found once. Written as DNA, the CDR3 is TGCGCCAGCTCTGGCGGGAACTCCTACAATGAGCAGTTCTTC. Encoded protein: CASSGGNSYNEQFF. This chain uses TRBV10-1 with TRBJ2-1, with a possible D match to TRBD2 (6 bases). Germline values: CDR1 WNHNN, CDR2 SYGVQD (reference sequence). The CDR3 loop spans 14 amino acids. V was shortened by 8 bases and J by 0 bases, with 11 bases between the two germline ends.

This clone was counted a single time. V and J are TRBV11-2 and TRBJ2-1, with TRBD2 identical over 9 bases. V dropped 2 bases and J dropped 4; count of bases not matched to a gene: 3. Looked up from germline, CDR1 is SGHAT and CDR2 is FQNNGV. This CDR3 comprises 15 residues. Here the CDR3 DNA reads TGTGCCAGCAGCTTACTAGCGGGGACGTACAATGAGCAGTTCTTC. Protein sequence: CASSLLAGTYNEQFF.

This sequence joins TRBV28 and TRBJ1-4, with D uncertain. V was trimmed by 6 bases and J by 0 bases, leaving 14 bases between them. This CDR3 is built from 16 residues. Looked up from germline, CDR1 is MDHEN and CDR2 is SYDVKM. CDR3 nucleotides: TGTGCCAGCAGCTCCCCCCTTGGCCCAACTAATGAAAAACTGTTTTTT. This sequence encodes CASSSPLGPTNEKLFF. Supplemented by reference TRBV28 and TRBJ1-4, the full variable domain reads DVKVTQSSRYLVKRTGEKVFLECVQDMDHENMFWYRQDPGLGLRLIYFSYDVKMKEKGDIPEGYSVSREKKERFSLILESASTNQTSMYLCASSSPLGPTNEKLFFGSGTQLSVL.

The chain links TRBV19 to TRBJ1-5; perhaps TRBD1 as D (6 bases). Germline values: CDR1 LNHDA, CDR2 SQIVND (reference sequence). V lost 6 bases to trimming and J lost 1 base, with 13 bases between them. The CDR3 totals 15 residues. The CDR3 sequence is CASSLTGQSNQPQHF. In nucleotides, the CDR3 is TGTGCCAGTAGCTTAACTGGACAGAGCAATCAGCCCCAGCATTTT.

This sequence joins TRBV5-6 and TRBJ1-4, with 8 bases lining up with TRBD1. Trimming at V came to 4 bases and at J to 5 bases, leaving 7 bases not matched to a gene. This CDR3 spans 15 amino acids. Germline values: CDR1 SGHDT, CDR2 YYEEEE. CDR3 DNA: TGTGCCAGCAGCGGAAGGACAGGGTTGAATGAAAAACTGTTTTTT. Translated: CASSGRTGLNEKLFF.

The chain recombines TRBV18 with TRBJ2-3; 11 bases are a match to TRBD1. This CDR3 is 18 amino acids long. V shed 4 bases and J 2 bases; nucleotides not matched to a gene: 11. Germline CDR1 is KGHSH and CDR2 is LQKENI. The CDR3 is CASSQRSGTGGSTDTQYF. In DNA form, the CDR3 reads TGTGCCAGCTCACAAAGATCCGGGACAGGGGGGTCCACAGATACGCAGTATTTT.

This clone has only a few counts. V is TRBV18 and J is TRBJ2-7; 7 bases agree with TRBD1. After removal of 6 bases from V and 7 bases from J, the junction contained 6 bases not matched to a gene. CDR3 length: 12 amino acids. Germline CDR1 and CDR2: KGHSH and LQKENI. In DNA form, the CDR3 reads TGTGCCAGCTCCCGGGACAGAGAGGAGCAGTACTTC. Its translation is CASSRDREEQYF. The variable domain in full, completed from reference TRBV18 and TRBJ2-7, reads NAGVMQNPRHLVRRRGQEARLRCSPMKGHSHVYWYRQLPEEGLKFMVYLQKENIIDESGMPKERFSAEFPKEGPSILRIQQVVRGDSAAYFCASSRDREEQYFGPGTRLTVT.

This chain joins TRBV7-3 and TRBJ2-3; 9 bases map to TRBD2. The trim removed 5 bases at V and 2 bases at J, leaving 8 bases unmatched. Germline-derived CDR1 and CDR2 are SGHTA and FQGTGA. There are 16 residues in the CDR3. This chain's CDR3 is CASSPSQRGVTDTQYF. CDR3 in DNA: TGTGCCAGCAGCCCCAGCCAGCGGGGGGTCACAGATACGCAGTATTTT. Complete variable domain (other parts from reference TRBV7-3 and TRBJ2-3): GAGVSQTPSNKVTEKGKYVELRCDPISGHTALYWYRQSLGQGPEFLIYFQGTGAADDSGLPNDRFFAVRPEGSVSTLKIQRTERGDSAVYLCASSPSQRGVTDTQYFGPGTRLTVL.

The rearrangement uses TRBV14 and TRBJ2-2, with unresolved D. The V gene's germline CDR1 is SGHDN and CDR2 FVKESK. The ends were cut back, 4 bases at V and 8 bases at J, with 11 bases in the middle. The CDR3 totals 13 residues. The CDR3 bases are TGTGCCAGCAGCCGAGATATAGTAGGGGAGCTGTTTTTT. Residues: CASSRDIVGELFF.

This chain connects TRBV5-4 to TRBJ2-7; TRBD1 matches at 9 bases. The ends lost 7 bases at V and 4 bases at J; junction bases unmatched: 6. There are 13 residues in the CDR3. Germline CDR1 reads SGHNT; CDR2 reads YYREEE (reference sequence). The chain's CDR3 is CASGGQGKYEQYF. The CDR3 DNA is TGTGCCAGCGGGGGACAGGGAAAATACGAGCAGTACTTC.

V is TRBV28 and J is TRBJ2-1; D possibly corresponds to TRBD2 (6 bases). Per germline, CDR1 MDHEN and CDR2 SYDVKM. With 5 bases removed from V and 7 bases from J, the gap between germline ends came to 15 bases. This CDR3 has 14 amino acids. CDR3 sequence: CASSIFRTINEQFF. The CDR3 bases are TGTGCCAGCAGTATCTTTAGGACTATAAATGAGCAGTTCTTC.

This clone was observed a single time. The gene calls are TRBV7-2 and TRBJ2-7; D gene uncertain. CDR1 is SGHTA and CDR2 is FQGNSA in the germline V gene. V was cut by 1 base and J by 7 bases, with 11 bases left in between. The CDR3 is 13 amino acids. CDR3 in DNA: TGTGCCAGCAGCTTAGACTATAACTATGAGCAGTACTTC. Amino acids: CASSLDYNYEQYF. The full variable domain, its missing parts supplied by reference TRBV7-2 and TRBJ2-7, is GAGVSQSPSNKVTEKGKDVELRCDPISGHTALYWYRQSLGQGLEFLIYFQGNSAPDKSGLPSDRFSAERTGGSVSTLTIQRTQQEDSAVYLCASSLDYNYEQYFGPGTRLTVT.

CDR3 coding DNA: TGTGCCAGTAGTCTGACCGGGGGGGACATTCAGTACTTC. This sequence encodes CASSLTGGDIQYF. The J gene is TRBJ2-4, the V gene TRBV19; 8 bases are a match to TRBD2. Trimming at V came to 5 bases and at J to 8 bases, leaving 5 bases not matched to a gene. This CDR3 comprises 13 residues. CDR1 LNHDA and CDR2 SQIVND come from the germline V gene (reference sequence).

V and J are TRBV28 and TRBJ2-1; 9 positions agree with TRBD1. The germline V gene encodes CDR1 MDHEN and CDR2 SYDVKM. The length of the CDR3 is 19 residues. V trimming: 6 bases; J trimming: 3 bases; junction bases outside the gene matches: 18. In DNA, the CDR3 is TGTGCCAGCAGCCCCGGCACAGGGGGCGTATCAATAGGCTACAATGAGCAGTTCTTC. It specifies CASSPGTGGVSIGYNEQFF.

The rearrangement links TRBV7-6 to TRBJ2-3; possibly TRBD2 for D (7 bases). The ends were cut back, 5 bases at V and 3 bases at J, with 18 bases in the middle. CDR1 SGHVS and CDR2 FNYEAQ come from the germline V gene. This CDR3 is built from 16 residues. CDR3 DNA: TGTGCCAGCAGCCCTCAGGGGAGGGGTCAAACAGATACGCAGTATTTT. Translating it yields CASSPQGRGQTDTQYF.

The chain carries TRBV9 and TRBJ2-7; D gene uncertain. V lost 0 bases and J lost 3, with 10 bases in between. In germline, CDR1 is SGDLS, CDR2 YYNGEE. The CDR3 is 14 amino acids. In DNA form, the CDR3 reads TGTGCCAGCAGCGTAGGTTTAGTTGACTACGAGCAGTACTTC. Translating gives CASSVGLVDYEQYF.

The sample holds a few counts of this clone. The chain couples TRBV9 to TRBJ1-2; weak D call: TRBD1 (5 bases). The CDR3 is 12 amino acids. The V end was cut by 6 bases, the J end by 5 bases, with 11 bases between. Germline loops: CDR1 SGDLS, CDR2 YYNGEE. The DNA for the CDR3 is TGTGCCAGCAACAAAGGGGAATATGGCTACACCTTC. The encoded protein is CASNKGEYGYTF.

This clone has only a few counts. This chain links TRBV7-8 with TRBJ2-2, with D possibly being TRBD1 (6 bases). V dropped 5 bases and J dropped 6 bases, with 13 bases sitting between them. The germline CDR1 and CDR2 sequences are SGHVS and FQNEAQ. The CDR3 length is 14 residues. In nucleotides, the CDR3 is TGTGCCAGCAGCCCCTACACAGGGCCCGGGGAGCTGTTTTTT. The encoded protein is CASSPYTGPGELFF.

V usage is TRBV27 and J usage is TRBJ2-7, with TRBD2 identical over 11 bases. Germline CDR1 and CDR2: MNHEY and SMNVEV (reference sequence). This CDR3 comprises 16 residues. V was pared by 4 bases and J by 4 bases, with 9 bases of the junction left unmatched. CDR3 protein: CASSSYTSGGGYEQYF. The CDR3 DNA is TGTGCCAGCAGTTCCTATACTAGCGGGGGAGGATACGAGCAGTACTTC.

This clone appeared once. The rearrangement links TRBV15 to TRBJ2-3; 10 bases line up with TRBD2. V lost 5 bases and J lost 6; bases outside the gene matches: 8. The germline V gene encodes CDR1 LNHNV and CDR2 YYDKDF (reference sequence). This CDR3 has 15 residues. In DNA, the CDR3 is TGTGCCACCAGCTTAGAAGCGGGGGGGATGGATACGCAGTATTTT. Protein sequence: CATSLEAGGMDTQYF.

As DNA, the CDR3 is TGTGCCAGCAGTTGGACTAGCAGTGACAATGAGCAGTTCTTC. This sequence encodes CASSWTSSDNEQFF. V is TRBV7-9 and J is TRBJ2-1, with TRBD2 matching 8 bases. CDR1 is SEHNR and CDR2 is FQNEAQ in the germline V gene (reference sequence). The junction had 6 bases not matched to a gene; V was cut back by 6 bases and J by 5 bases. The CDR3 covers 14 residues.

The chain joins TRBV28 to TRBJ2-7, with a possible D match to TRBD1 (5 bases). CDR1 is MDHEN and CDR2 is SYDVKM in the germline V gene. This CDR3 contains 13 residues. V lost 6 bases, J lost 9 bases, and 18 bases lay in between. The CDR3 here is CASRLDNAWGQYF. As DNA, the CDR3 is TGTGCCAGCAGACTGGACAACGCCTGGGGGCAGTACTTC.

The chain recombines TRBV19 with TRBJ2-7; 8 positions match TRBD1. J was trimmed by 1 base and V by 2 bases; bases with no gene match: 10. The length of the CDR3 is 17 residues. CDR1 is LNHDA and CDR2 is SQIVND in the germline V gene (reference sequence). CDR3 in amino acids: CASSITSRQGFSYEQYF. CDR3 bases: TGTGCCAGTAGTATAACAAGCCGACAGGGGTTTTCCTACGAGCAGTACTTC.